The 15 T cell receptor beta chains listed next were all sequenced from one sample in a study of blood T cell repertoires in COVID-19. Profiled with immunoSEQ multiplex PCR; TCRdb holds only in-frame clones, not every one. The top ten clones hold 0.95% to 1.5% of a sample with roughly 250,000 clones, about 91% of them seen once. What was sequenced was PBMCs or T cells enriched from blood (not recorded which). The receptors were gathered from a human donor in a cohort exposed to, infected with or recovered from COVID-19 (not recorded which). The donor label of this sample is uncertain.

The chain employs TRBV5-1 and TRBJ1-2; D possibly corresponds to TRBD1 (6 bases). Germline V gene sequence: CDR1 SGHRS, CDR2 YFSETQ. Trimming pared 0 bases from V and 1 base from J, leaving 10 bases between. The CDR3 contains 15 residues. This CDR3 reads CASSLGRGLNYGYTF. CDR3 sequence (DNA): TGCGCCAGCAGCTTGGGCAGGGGCCTTAACTATGGCTACACCTTC.

This clone has a handful of counts. The J gene is TRBJ2-3, the V gene TRBV3-1 (or the pseudogene TRBV3-2), with 8 bases that match TRBD2. Germline V gene sequence: CDR1 LGHDT, CDR2 YNNKEL (reference sequence). V dropped 1 base and J dropped 8; count of bases not matched to a gene: 5. The CDR3 runs 14 residues. In DNA form, the CDR3 reads TGTGCCAGCAGCCAAGGGACTAGCCAAGGTACGCAGTATTTT. Encoded protein: CASSQGTSQGTQYF.

The rearrangement joins TRBV5-4 to TRBJ1-2; D remains unclear. V gave up 4 bases and J gave up 3 bases, with 7 bases separating them. Germline CDR1 and CDR2: SGHNT and YYREEE (reference sequence). The CDR3 covers 12 residues. This CDR3 is CASSEADYGYTF. The DNA for the CDR3 is TGTGCCAGCAGCGAGGCGGACTATGGCTACACCTTC.

The chain uses TRBV5-1 and TRBJ2-1, with TRBD1 matching over 7 bases. The CDR3 sequence is 15 residues long. After removal of 2 bases from V and 2 bases from J, the junction contained 4 bases not matched to a gene. Per the germline V gene, CDR1 is SGHRS and CDR2 is YFSETQ. Here the CDR3 DNA reads TGCGCCAGCAGCTTAGGGACAGCGACCTACAATGAGCAGTTCTTC. As protein: CASSLGTATYNEQFF.

The chain uses TRBV6-5 and TRBJ1-2; D might be TRBD1 (5 bases). V lost 2 bases to trimming and J lost 2 bases, with 12 bases between them. CDR3 size: 15 residues. Germline V lookup: CDR1 MNHEY, CDR2 SVGAGI. CDR3 DNA sequence: TGTGCCAGCAGTTACGCAGACAGTATAAACTATGGCTACACCTTC. Amino acid sequence: CASSYADSINYGYTF.

The chain links TRBV6-2 or TRBV6-3 to TRBJ1-5; TRBD1 matches 9 bases. Germline V lookup: CDR1 MNHEY, CDR2 SVGEGT. The CDR3 totals 14 residues. V lost 5 bases, J lost 6 bases, and 5 bases stayed unmatched. The chain's CDR3 is CASSGQGMVQPQHF. The CDR3 DNA sequence: TGTGCCAGCAGTGGACAGGGGATGGTTCAGCCCCAGCATTTT.

The rearrangement joins TRBV27 to TRBJ2-1; 11 bases are a match to TRBD2. This CDR3 has 15 amino acids. Germline loops: CDR1 MNHEY, CDR2 SMNVEV (reference sequence). The V gene end was trimmed by 5 bases and the J gene end by 3 bases; junction bases not matched to a gene: 3. Here the CDR3 DNA reads TGTGCCAGCAGTCGACTAGCGGGGTTCTACAATGAGCAGTTCTTC. As protein: CASSRLAGFYNEQFF.

This rearrangement joins TRBV3-1 (or the pseudogene TRBV3-2) to TRBJ1-1; the D gene is possibly TRBD1 (5 bases). V was pared by 0 bases and J by 11 bases, with 13 bases between. The germline CDR1 and CDR2 sequences are LGHDT and YNNKEL (reference sequence). CDR3 size: 13 residues. CDR3 bases: TGTGCCAGCAGCCAAGACAAAGGTTCAGGGGCTTTCTTT. It yields the protein CASSQDKGSGAFF.

The chain links TRBV6-6 to TRBJ1-2, with unresolved D. From germline, CDR1 is MNHNY and CDR2 SVGAGI (reference sequence). Trimming shortened V by 6 bases and J by 4 bases, and 12 bases separated the two germline ends. CDR3 length: 13 residues. CDR3 protein: CASSPDLAYGYTF. CDR3 nucleotides: TGTGCCAGCAGCCCGGACTTGGCCTATGGCTACACCTTC.

This clone has just one count. The chain combines TRBV7-2 with TRBJ1-5; maybe TRBD1 (5 bases). The germline V gene has CDR1 SGHTA and CDR2 FQGNSA. Trimming shortened V by 4 bases and J by 4 bases, and 14 bases separated the two germline ends. This CDR3 has 15 residues. Here the CDR3 DNA reads TGTGCCAGCAGCTCAGAAGGGGTCCCGAATCAGCCCCAGCATTTT. Translation gives CASSSEGVPNQPQHF. The variable domain in full, with the rest retrieved from reference TRBV7-2 and TRBJ1-5, is GAGVSQSPSNKVTEKGKDVELRCDPISGHTALYWYRQSLGQGLEFLIYFQGNSAPDKSGLPSDRFSAERTGGSVSTLTIQRTQQEDSAVYLCASSSEGVPNQPQHFGDGTRLSIL.

This chain uses TRBV28 with TRBJ1-1; D is perhaps TRBD1 (5 bases). Looked up from germline, CDR1 is MDHEN and CDR2 is SYDVKM. The CDR3 spans 15 residues. With 4 bases removed from V and 1 base from J, the gap between germline ends came to 13 bases. The CDR3 protein is CASSSHSGGNTEAFF. The CDR3, as DNA: TGTGCCAGCAGTTCCCACTCCGGGGGGAACACTGAAGCTTTCTTT.

This chain joins TRBV3-1 (or the pseudogene TRBV3-2) and TRBJ2-7, with TRBD1 matching over 9 bases. The length of the CDR3 is 13 residues. V gave up 4 bases and J gave up 6 bases; unmatched junction bases: 4. Looked up from germline, CDR1 is LGHDT and CDR2 is YNNKEL (reference sequence). CDR3 sequence reads: CASSRGQGGEQYF. The CDR3 bases are TGTGCCAGCAGCCGGGGACAGGGAGGCGAGCAGTACTTC.

The chain has TRBV5-1 and TRBJ1-2; D is unresolved. The CDR3 contains 14 residues. The ends were cut back, 0 bases at V and 3 bases at J, with 9 bases in the middle. CDR1 is SGHRS and CDR2 is YFSETQ in the germline V gene. The CDR3 spells CASSLADGDYGYTF. CDR3 DNA sequence: TGCGCCAGCAGCTTGGCCGACGGAGACTATGGCTACACCTTC.

The chain employs TRBV4-2 and TRBJ1-6; tentative D call: TRBD1 (5 bases). The CDR3 runs to 15 residues. Germline assignment: CDR1 LGHNA and CDR2 YNFKEQ. Trimming shortened V by 5 bases and J by 8 bases, and 16 bases separated the two germline ends. The CDR3 protein is CASSRTFVGDSPLHF. CDR3 in DNA: TGTGCCAGCAGCAGAACATTCGTAGGGGATTCACCCCTCCACTTT.

This chain uses TRBV2 with TRBJ2-1, with D perhaps matching TRBD2 (7 bases). Between the trimmed V and J ends, which lost 8 bases and 7 bases, there was a span of 18 bases. The germline gives CDR1 SNHLY, CDR2 FYNNEI. There are 14 residues in the CDR3. CDR3 DNA sequence: TGTGCCAGCGTGGGCGGGGGCCTTATTAATGAGCAGTTCTTC. Its protein product is CASVGGGLINEQFF. Combining the CDR3 with reference TRBV2 and TRBJ2-1 gives the whole variable domain EPEVTQTPSHQVTQMGQEVILRCVPISNHLYFYWYRQILGQKVEFLVSFYNNEISEKSEIFDDQFSVERPDGSNFTLKIRSTKLEDSAMYFCASVGGGLINEQFFGPGTRLTVL.